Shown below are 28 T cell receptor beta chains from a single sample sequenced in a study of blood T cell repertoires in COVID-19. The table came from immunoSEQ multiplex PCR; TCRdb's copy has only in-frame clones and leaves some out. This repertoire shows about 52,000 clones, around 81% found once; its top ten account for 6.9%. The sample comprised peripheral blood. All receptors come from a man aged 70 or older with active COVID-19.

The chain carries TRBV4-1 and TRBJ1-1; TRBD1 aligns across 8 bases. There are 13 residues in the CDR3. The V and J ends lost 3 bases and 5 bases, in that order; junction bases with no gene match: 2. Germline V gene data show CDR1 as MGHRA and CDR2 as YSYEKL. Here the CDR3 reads CASSHRGRTEAFF. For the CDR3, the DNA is TGCGCCAGCAGCCACAGGGGGCGAACTGAAGCTTTCTTT.

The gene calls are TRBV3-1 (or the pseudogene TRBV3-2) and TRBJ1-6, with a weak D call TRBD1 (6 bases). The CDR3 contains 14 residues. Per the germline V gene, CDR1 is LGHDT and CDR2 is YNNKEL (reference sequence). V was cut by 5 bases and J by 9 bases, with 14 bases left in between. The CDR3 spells CASSGQPGGSPLHF. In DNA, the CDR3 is TGTGCCAGCAGCGGACAGCCCGGCGGTTCACCCCTCCACTTT.

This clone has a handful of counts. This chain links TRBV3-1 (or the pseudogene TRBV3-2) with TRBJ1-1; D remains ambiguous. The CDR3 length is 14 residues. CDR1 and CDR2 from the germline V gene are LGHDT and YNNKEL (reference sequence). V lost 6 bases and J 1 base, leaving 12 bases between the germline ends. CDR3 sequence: CASRPNGGNTEAFF. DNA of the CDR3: TGTGCCAGCAGGCCGAATGGCGGGAACACTGAAGCTTTCTTT.

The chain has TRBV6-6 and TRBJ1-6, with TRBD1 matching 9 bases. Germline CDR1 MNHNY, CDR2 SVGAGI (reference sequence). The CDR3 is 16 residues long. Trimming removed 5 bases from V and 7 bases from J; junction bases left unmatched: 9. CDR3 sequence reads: CASSTDRGGLNSPLHF. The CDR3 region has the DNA TGTGCCAGCAGTACCGACAGGGGGGGACTAAATTCACCCCTCCACTTT.

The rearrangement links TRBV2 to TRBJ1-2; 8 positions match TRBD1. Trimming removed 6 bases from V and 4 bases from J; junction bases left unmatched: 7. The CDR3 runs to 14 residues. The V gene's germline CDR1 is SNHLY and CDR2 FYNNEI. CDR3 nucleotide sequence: TGTGCCAGCAGCTCAGGGGGCCGCGGCTATGGCTACACCTTC. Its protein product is CASSSGGRGYGYTF.

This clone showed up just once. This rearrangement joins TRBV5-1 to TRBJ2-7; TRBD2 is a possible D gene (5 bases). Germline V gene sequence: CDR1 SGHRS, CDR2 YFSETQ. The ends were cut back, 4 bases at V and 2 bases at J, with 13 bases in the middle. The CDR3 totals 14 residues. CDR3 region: CASSGGRLAYEQYF. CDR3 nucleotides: TGCGCCAGCAGCGGAGGACGACTGGCCTACGAGCAGTACTTC.

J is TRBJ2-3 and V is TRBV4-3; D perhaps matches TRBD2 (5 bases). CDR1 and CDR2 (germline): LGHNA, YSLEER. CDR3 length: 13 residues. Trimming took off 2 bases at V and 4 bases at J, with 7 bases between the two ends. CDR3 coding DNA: TGCGCCAGCAGCCAAACACTAGCAGATACGCAGTATTTT. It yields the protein CASSQTLADTQYF.

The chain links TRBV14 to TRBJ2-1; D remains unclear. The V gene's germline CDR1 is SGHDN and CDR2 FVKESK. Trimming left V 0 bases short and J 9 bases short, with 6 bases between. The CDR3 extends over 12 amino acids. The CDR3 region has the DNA TGTGCCAGCAGCCAAGATCTCGGTGAGCAGTTCTTC. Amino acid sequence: CASSQDLGEQFF.

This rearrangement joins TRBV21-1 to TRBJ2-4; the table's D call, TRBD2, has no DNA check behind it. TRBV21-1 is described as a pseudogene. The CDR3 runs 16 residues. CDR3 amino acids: CASSKARVDSKNIQYF. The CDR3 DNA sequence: TGTGCCAGCAGCAAAGCAAGAGTGGACTCCAAAAACATTCAGTACTTC.

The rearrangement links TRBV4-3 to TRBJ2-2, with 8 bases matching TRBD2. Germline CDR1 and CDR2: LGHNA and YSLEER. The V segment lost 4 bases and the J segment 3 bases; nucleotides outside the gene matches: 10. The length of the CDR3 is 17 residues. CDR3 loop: CASSPVGRGVDTGELFF. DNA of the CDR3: TGCGCCAGCAGCCCGGTCGGGAGGGGCGTCGACACCGGGGAGCTGTTTTTT.

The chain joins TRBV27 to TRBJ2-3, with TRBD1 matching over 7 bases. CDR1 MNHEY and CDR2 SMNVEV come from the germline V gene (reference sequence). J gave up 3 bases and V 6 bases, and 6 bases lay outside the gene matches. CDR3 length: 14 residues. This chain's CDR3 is CASSRGTATDTQYF. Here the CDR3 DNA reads TGTGCCAGCAGCCGAGGGACAGCTACAGATACGCAGTATTTT.

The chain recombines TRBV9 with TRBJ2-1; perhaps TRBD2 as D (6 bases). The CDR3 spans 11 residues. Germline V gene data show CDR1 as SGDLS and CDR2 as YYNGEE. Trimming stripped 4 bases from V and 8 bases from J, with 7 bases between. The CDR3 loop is CASSRDYEQFF. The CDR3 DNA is TGTGCCAGCAGCCGGGACTATGAGCAGTTCTTC.

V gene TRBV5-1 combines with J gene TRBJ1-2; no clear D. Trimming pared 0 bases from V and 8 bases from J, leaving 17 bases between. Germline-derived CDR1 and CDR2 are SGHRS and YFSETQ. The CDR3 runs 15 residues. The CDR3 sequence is CASSLEVEGIGGYTF. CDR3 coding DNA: TGCGCCAGCAGCTTGGAGGTCGAGGGAATTGGAGGCTACACCTTC.

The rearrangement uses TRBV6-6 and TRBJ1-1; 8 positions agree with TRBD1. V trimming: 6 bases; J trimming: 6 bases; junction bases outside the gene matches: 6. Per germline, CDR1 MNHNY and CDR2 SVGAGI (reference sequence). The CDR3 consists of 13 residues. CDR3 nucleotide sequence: TGTGCCAGCAGGCAAGACAGGGGCGCTGAAGCTTTCTTT. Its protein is CASRQDRGAEAFF.

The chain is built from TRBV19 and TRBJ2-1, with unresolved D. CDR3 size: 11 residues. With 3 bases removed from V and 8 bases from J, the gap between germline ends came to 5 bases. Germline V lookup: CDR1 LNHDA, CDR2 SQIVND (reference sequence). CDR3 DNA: TGTGCCAGTAGTATTTCGGATGAGCAGTTCTTC. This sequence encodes CASSISDEQFF.

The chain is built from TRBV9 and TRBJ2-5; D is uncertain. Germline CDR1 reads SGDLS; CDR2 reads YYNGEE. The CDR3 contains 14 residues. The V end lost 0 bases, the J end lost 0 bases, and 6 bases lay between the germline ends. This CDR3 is CASSVGPYQETQYF. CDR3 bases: TGTGCCAGCAGCGTAGGGCCGTACCAAGAGACCCAGTACTTC.

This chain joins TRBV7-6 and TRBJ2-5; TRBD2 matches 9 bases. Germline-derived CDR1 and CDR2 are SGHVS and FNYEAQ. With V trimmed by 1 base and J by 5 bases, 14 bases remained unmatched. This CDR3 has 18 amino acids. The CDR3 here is CASSLEIVRGGPLETQYF. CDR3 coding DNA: TGTGCCAGCAGCTTAGAAATCGTGCGGGGGGGCCCCCTTGAGACCCAGTACTTC.

The CDR3 DNA reads TGTGCCAGCAGCCCGACAGGACAAACGTATGGCTACACCTTC. Translation gives CASSPTGQTYGYTF. V gene TRBV7-2 combines with J gene TRBJ1-2; D may be TRBD1 (6 bases). CDR3 length equals 14 residues. V shed 5 bases and J shed 5 bases, with 15 bases lying between them. Germline V gene lookup returns CDR1 SGHTA and CDR2 FQGNSA.

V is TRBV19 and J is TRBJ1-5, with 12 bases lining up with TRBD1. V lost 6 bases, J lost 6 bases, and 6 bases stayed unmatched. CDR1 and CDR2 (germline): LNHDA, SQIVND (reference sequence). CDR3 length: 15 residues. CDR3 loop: CASRPGTGGGQPQHF. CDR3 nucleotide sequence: TGTGCCAGTAGACCCGGGACAGGGGGCGGTCAGCCCCAGCATTTT.

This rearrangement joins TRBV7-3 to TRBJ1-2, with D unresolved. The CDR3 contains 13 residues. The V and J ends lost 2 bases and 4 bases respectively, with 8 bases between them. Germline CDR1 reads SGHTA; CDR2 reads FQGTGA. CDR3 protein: CASSLGRGYGYTF. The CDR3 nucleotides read TGTGCCAGCAGCTTAGGACGGGGCTATGGCTACACCTTC.

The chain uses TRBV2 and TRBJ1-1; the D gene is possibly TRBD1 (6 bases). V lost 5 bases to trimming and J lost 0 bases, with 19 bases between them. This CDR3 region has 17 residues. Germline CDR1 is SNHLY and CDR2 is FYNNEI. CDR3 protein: CASSYPGRGGMNTEAFF. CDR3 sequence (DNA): TGTGCCAGCAGTTATCCTGGGAGGGGGGGAATGAACACTGAAGCTTTCTTT.

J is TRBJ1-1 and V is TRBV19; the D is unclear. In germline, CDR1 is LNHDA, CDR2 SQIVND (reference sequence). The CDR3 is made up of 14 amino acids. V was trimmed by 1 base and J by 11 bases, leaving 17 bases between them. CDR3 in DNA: TGTGCCAGTAGTATAGTTTTCGGGCAGGACTCGGCTTTCTTT. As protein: CASSIVFGQDSAFF.

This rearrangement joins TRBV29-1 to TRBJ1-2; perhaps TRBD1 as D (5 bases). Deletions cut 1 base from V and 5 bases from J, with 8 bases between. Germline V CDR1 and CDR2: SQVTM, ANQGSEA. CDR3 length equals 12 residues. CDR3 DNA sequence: TGCAGCGTTGAAGGTCAGGGTTATGGCTACACCTTC. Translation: CSVEGQGYGYTF.

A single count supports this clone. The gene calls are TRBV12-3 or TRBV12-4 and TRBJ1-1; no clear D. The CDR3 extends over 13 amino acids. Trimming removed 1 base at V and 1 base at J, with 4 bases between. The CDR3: CASSLGPNTEAFF. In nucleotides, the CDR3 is TGTGCCAGCAGTTTAGGGCCGAACACTGAAGCTTTCTTT.

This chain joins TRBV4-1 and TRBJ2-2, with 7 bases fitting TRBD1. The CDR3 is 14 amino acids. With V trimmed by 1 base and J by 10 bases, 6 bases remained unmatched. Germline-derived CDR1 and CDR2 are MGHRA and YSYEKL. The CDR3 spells CASSQVEGAEELFF. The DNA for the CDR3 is TGCGCCAGCAGCCAAGTCGAGGGGGCAGAGGAGCTGTTTTTT.

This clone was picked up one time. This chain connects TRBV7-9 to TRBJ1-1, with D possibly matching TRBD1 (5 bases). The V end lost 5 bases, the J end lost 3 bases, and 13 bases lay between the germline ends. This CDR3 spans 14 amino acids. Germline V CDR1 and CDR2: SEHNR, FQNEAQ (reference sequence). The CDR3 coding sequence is TGTGCCAGCAGCCCGAATCTAGGGGACACTGAAGCTTTCTTT. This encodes CASSPNLGDTEAFF.

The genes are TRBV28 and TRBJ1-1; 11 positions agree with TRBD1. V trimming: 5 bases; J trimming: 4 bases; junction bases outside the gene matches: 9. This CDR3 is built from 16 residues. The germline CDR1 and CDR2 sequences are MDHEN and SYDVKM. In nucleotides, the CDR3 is TGTGCCAGCAGTACAGCCGGACAGGGGGCTTTCACTGAAGCTTTCTTT. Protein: CASSTAGQGAFTEAFF.

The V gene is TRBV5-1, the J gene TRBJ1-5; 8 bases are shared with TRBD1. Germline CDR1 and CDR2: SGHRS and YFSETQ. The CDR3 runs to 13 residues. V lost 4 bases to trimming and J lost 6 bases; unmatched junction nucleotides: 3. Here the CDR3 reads CASSDGTGQPQHF. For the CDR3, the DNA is TGCGCCAGCAGCGATGGGACAGGTCAGCCCCAGCATTTT.